The 20 T cell receptor beta chains in this list originate from one sample, sequenced in a study of OX40 agonist ivuxolimab in advanced cancers. Some clones are missing from TCRdb's copy, which holds only in-frame ones; the method was immunoSEQ multiplex PCR. Among approximately 46,000 clones listed, around 90% were seen once. The source was CD4+ or CD8+ T cells sorted from blood, collected in a trial of the OX40 agonist ivuxolimab. These receptors were taken from an adult with an advanced solid tumor such as melanoma, head and neck, liver or kidney cancer.

The DNA for the CDR3 is TGTGCCAGCAGTTCCGAAGACTACGAGCAGTACGTC. It encodes CASSSEDYEQYV. The rearrangement links TRBV28 to TRBJ2-7; D ambiguous. The V end was cut by 4 bases, the J end by 3 bases, with 7 bases between. The germline V gene has CDR1 MDHEN and CDR2 SYDVKM. The CDR3 has 12 residues.

V is TRBV28 and J is TRBJ1-1; D gene unclear. From germline, CDR1 is MDHEN and CDR2 SYDVKM. V was cut by 3 bases and J by 1 base, with 6 bases left in between. The CDR3 has 13 amino acids. The CDR3 loop reads CASSLGANTEAFF. The CDR3, as DNA: TGTGCCAGCAGTTTGGGAGCGAACACTGAAGCTTTCTTT.

The chain joins TRBV5-6 to TRBJ2-1; possible D gene TRBD1, 5 bases. The CDR3 has 12 amino acids. In germline, CDR1 is SGHDT, CDR2 YYEEEE. With 7 bases removed from V and 5 bases from J, the gap between germline ends came to 10 bases. CDR3 sequence: CASVRGDNEQFF. The CDR3 nucleotides are TGTGCCAGCGTAAGGGGCGACAATGAGCAGTTCTTC.

This chain uses TRBV25-1 with TRBJ1-6; a weak D match, TRBD1 (5 bases). V was clipped by 7 bases and J by 7 bases, with 17 bases between them. Germline V gene lookup returns CDR1 MGHDK and CDR2 SYGVNS. The CDR3 runs to 15 residues. The CDR3 loop is CASTEPGPKNSPLHF. CDR3 nucleotide sequence: TGTGCCAGCACCGAGCCGGGACCGAAGAATTCACCCCTCCACTTT. Full variable domain (rest looked up from reference TRBV25-1 and TRBJ1-6): EADIYQTPRYLVIGTGKKITLECSQTMGHDKMYWYQQDPGMELHLIHYSYGVNSTEKGDLSSESTVSRIRTEHFPLTLESARPSHTSQYLCASTEPGPKNSPLHFGNGTRLTVT.

The genes are TRBV5-4 and TRBJ1-2; D ambiguous. V lost 0 bases and J lost 9, with 15 bases in between. This CDR3 contains 14 residues. The germline V gene encodes CDR1 SGHNT and CDR2 YYREEE (reference sequence). The CDR3 sequence: CASSLDDGLGSYTF. The CDR3 region has the DNA TGTGCCAGCAGCTTGGACGACGGTCTCGGAAGCTACACCTTC.

J is TRBJ2-3 and V is TRBV28; 7 nucleotides agree with TRBD2. Germline V gene data show CDR1 as MDHEN and CDR2 as SYDVKM. Losses at the gene ends were 5 bases for V and 5 bases for J; bases not matched to a gene: 13. The CDR3 spans 16 residues. The CDR3 spells CASSISSGVEGDTQYF. The CDR3 nucleotides are TGTGCCAGCAGTATATCCAGCGGGGTCGAGGGAGATACGCAGTATTTT. Using reference TRBV28 and TRBJ2-3 for the parts outside the CDR3, the full variable domain is DVKVTQSSRYLVKRTGEKVFLECVQDMDHENMFWYRQDPGLGLRLIYFSYDVKMKEKGDIPEGYSVSREKKERFSLILESASTNQTSMYLCASSISSGVEGDTQYFGPGTRLTVL.

The CDR3 DNA sequence: TGTGCCAGCAGTTTACGCGGACAGTCCTACGAGCAGTACGTC. It translates to CASSLRGQSYEQYV. The chain links TRBV28 to TRBJ2-7, with a weak D call TRBD1 (6 bases). Trimming removed 2 bases from V and 1 base from J, with 9 bases in between. Per germline, CDR1 MDHEN and CDR2 SYDVKM. This CDR3 has 14 residues.

The chain joins TRBV4-1 to TRBJ2-3; TRBD2 agrees at 7 bases. Germline assignment: CDR1 MGHRA and CDR2 YSYEKL. This CDR3 is built from 14 residues. V gave up 2 bases and J gave up 1 base; unmatched junction bases: 0. The CDR3 bases are TGCGCCAGCAGCCAAACTAGCGGCACAGATACGCAGTATTTT. Protein product: CASSQTSGTDTQYF.

V and J are TRBV19 and TRBJ2-1, with D perhaps given as TRBD1 or TRBD2 (5 bases each). The ends were cut back, 5 bases at V and 8 bases at J, with 16 bases in the middle. Germline lookup yields CDR1 LNHDA and CDR2 SQIVND (reference sequence). This CDR3 comprises 14 residues. The CDR3 region has the DNA TGTGCCAGTAGTCTCCCCAGGGACCAGGATGAGCAGTTCTTC. Translating it yields CASSLPRDQDEQFF.

The chain couples TRBV7-9 to TRBJ1-2; 9 nucleotides line up with TRBD1. Germline values: CDR1 SEHNR, CDR2 FQNEAQ (reference sequence). V shed 1 base and J 4 bases; nucleotides not matched to a gene: 7. This CDR3 is built from 16 residues. The CDR3: CASSLVGTGQGYGYTF. The DNA of the CDR3 is TGTGCCAGCAGCTTAGTGGGAACGGGACAGGGCTATGGCTACACCTTC.

The chain carries TRBV5-6 and TRBJ2-6, with TRBD1 identical over 9 bases. The junction had 19 bases not matched to a gene; V was cut back by 2 bases and J by 10 bases. Germline CDR1 reads SGHDT; CDR2 reads YYEEEE. The length of the CDR3 is 19 residues. The CDR3 sequence: CASSLTGTGLLSPPNVLTF. CDR3 sequence (DNA): TGTGCCAGCAGCTTAACCGGGACAGGGCTTTTGAGCCCGCCTAACGTCCTGACTTTC. Based on the CDR3 plus reference TRBV5-6 and TRBJ2-6, the full variable domain is DAGVTQSPTHLIKTRGQQVTLRCSPKSGHDTVSWYQQALGQGPQFIFQYYEEEERQRGNFPDRFSGHQFPNYSSELNVNALLLGDSALYLCASSLTGTGLLSPPNVLTFGAGSRLTVL.

This chain connects TRBV5-6 to TRBJ2-7; D not certain. CDR1 and CDR2 (germline): SGHDT, YYEEEE. This CDR3 region has 13 residues. Deletions cut 1 base from V and 0 bases from J, with 5 bases between. The CDR3 nucleotides read TGTGCCAGCAGCTTGATTAGCTCCTACGAGCAGTACTTC. It codes for CASSLISSYEQYF. The whole variable domain, remainder taken from reference TRBV5-6 and TRBJ2-7, is DAGVTQSPTHLIKTRGQQVTLRCSPKSGHDTVSWYQQALGQGPQFIFQYYEEEERQRGNFPDRFSGHQFPNYSSELNVNALLLGDSALYLCASSLISSYEQYFGPGTRLTVT.

This sequence joins TRBV12-5 and TRBJ2-7; D is unclear. The V and J ends lost 4 bases and 5 bases respectively, with 15 bases between them. CDR3 length: 14 amino acids. The germline CDR1 and CDR2 sequences are LGHNT and FRNRAP. The CDR3 spells CASGWTVGIHEQYF. The DNA for the CDR3 is TGTGCTAGTGGTTGGACGGTGGGTATCCACGAGCAGTACTTC.

The rearrangement joins TRBV10-3 to TRBJ1-1; 9 bases match TRBD1. Germline V CDR1 and CDR2: ENHRY, SYGVKD. This CDR3 is 16 amino acids long. Trimming removed 8 bases from V and 0 bases from J; junction bases left unmatched: 10. The CDR3 DNA sequence: TGTGCCATCGCCCGACAGGGGGAATTTGTGAACACTGAAGCTTTCTTT. Translating gives CAIARQGEFVNTEAFF.

The rearrangement uses TRBV6-5 and TRBJ1-1; D is uncertain. V lost 2 bases to trimming and J lost 2 bases, with 6 bases between them. Germline-derived CDR1 and CDR2 are MNHEY and SVGAGI. This CDR3 spans 13 amino acids. The CDR3 spells CASSYAANTEAFF. As DNA, the CDR3 is TGTGCCAGCAGTTACGCCGCAAACACTGAAGCTTTCTTT.

The chain has TRBV7-9 and TRBJ1-1; D uncertain. The V end was cut by 1 base, the J end by 0 bases, with 3 bases between. Germline V gene lookup returns CDR1 SEHNR and CDR2 FQNEAQ (reference sequence). This CDR3 has 13 residues. This CDR3 is CASSLVLNTEAFF. In DNA, the CDR3 is TGTGCCAGCAGCTTAGTACTGAACACTGAAGCTTTCTTT. Full variable domain (rest looked up from reference TRBV7-9 and TRBJ1-1): DTGVSQNPRHKITKRGQNVTFRCDPISEHNRLYWYRQTLGQGPEFLTYFQNEAQLEKSRLLSDRFSAERPKGSFSTLEIQRTEQGDSAMYLCASSLVLNTEAFFGQGTRLTVV.

This sequence joins TRBV5-8 and TRBJ2-1; 7 bases are a match to TRBD1. Germline CDR1 reads SGHTS; CDR2 reads YDEGEE. This CDR3 has 14 amino acids. With V trimmed by 7 bases and J by 4 bases, 8 bases remained unmatched. The CDR3 loop reads CASPFGTVYNEQFF. The CDR3 DNA is TGTGCCAGCCCGTTCGGGACAGTTTACAATGAGCAGTTCTTC. Full variable domain (outside the CDR3, taken from reference TRBV5-8 and TRBJ2-1): EAGVTQSPTHLIKTRGQQATLRCSPISGHTSVYWYQQALGLGLQFLLWYDEGEERNRGNFPPRFSGRQFPNYSSELNVNALELEDSALYLCASPFGTVYNEQFFGPGTRLTVL.

The rearrangement links TRBV6-5 to TRBJ2-7; TRBD1 agrees at 7 bases. The germline gives CDR1 MNHEY, CDR2 SVGAGI. V was pared by 6 bases and J by 2 bases, with 7 bases of the junction left unmatched. The CDR3 loop spans 14 amino acids. The CDR3 region has the DNA TGTGCCAGCAGAGGGGGCAGGGCCACCTACGAGCAGTACTTC. Its protein is CASRGGRATYEQYF.

The V and J genes are TRBV28 and TRBJ1-5, with D possibly being TRBD1 (6 bases). Per germline, CDR1 MDHEN and CDR2 SYDVKM. CDR3 length: 14 amino acids. V lost 0 bases and J lost 6, with 9 bases in between. In DNA, the CDR3 is TGTGCCAGCAGTTTATGGGGGGGCGGTCAGCCCCAGCATTTT. Translation: CASSLWGGGQPQHF.

The J gene is TRBJ2-1, the V gene TRBV7-6; 7 nucleotides match TRBD2. Germline V gene sequence: CDR1 SGHVS, CDR2 FNYEAQ. The V and J ends lost 5 bases and 6 bases, in that order; junction bases with no gene match: 13. The CDR3 loop spans 16 amino acids. CDR3 sequence reads: CASSRREADPGNEQFF. As DNA, the CDR3 is TGTGCCAGCAGCCGCCGGGAGGCGGACCCGGGCAATGAGCAGTTCTTC. Using reference TRBV7-6 and TRBJ2-1 for the parts outside the CDR3, the full variable domain is GAGVSQSPRYKVTKRGQDVALRCDPISGHVSLYWYRQALGQGPEFLTYFNYEAQQDKSGLPNDRFSAERPEGSISTLTIQRTEQRDSAMYRCASSRREADPGNEQFFGPGTRLTVL.